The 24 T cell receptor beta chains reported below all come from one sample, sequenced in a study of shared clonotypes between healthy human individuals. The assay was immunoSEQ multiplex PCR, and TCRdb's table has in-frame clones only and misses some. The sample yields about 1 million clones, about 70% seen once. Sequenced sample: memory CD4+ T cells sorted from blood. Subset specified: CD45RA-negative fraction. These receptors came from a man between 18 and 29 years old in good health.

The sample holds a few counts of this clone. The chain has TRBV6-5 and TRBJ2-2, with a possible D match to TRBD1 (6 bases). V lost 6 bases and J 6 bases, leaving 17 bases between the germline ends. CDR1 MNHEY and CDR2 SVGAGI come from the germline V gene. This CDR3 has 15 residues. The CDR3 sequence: CASSSARGDAGELFF. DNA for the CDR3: TGTGCCAGCAGCTCCGCCAGGGGCGATGCCGGGGAGCTGTTTTTT.

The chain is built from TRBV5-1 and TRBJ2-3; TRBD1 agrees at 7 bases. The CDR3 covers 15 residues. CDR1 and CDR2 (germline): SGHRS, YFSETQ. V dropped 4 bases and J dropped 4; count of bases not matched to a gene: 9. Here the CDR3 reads CASSGLTGFADTQYF. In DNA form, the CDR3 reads TGCGCCAGCAGCGGTCTGACAGGGTTCGCAGATACGCAGTATTTT.

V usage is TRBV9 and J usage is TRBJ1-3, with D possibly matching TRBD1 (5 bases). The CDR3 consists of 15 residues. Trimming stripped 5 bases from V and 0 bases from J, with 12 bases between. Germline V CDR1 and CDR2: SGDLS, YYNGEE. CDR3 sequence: CASSLAGPSGNTIYF. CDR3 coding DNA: TGTGCCAGCAGTTTAGCGGGACCCTCTGGAAACACCATATATTTT.

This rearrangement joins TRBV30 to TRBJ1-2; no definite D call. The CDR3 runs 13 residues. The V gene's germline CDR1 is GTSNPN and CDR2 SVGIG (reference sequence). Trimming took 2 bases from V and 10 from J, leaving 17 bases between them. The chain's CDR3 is CAWSPRPESYYTF. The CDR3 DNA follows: TGTGCCTGGAGTCCCCGCCCTGAGAGCTACTACACCTTC.

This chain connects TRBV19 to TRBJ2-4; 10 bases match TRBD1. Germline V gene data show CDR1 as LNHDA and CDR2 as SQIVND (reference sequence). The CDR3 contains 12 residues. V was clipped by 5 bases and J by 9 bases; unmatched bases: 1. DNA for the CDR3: TGTGCCAGTAGTGGGACAGGGGTCATTCAGTACTTC. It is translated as CASSGTGVIQYF. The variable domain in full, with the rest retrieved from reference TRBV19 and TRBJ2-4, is DGGITQSPKYLFRKEGQNVTLSCEQNLNHDAMYWYRQDPGQGLRLIYYSQIVNDFQKGDIAEGYSVSREKKESFPLTVTSAQKNPTAFYLCASSGTGVIQYFGAGTRLSVL.

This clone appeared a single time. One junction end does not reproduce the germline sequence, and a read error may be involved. The CDR3 DNA follows: TGCGCCAGCAGCCAAGAGGGACCCTACGAGCAGTACTTC. Translated: CASSQEGPYEQYF. The rearrangement links TRBV7-9 to TRBJ2-7; D may correspond to TRBD1 or TRBD2 (5 bases each). This CDR3 is 13 amino acids long. The germline V gene has CDR1 SEHNR and CDR2 FQNEAQ (reference sequence).

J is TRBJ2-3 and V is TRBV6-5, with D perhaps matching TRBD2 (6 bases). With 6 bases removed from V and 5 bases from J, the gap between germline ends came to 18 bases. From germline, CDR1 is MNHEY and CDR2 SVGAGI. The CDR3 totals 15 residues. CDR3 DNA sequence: TGTGCCAGCAGACGGGGGACTCCCGCGGGAGATACGCAGTATTTT. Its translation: CASRRGTPAGDTQYF.

The CDR3: CSVIAADRTDTQYF. The CDR3 nucleotides read TGCAGCGTGATTGCGGCGGACAGGACAGATACGCAGTATTTT. The chain carries TRBV29-1 and TRBJ2-3, with 7 bases identical to TRBD1. V shed 6 bases and J 3 bases; nucleotides not matched to a gene: 9. CDR1 SQVTM and CDR2 ANQGSEA come from the germline V gene. This CDR3 is 14 amino acids long.

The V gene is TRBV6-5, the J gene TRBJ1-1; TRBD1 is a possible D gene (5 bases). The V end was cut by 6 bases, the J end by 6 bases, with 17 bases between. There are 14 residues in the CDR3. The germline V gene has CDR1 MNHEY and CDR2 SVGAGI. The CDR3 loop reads CASRRVPAGPEAFF. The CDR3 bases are TGTGCCAGCAGACGAGTCCCGGCAGGGCCTGAAGCTTTCTTT.

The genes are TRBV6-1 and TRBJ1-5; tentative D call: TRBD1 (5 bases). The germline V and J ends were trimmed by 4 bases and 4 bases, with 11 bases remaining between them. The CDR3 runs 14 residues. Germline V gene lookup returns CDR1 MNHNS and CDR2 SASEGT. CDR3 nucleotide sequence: TGTGCCAGCAGTGTTCAGGGAGAGAATCAGCCCCAGCATTTT. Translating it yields CASSVQGENQPQHF.

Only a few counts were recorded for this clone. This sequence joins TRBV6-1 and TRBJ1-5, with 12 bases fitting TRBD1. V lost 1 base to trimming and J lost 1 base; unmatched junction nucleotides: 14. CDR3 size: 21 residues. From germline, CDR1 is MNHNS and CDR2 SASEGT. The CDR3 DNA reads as TGTGCCAGCAGTGAAGAGGAAAGGGGGACAGGGGGCGAGGGAAGCAATCAGCCCCAGCATTTT. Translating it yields CASSEEERGTGGEGSNQPQHF.

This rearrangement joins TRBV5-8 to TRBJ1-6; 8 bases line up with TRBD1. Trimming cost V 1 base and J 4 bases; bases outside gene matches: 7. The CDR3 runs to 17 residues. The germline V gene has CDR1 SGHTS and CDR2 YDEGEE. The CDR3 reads CASSLPAQGAYNSPLHF. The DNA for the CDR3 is TGTGCCAGCAGCTTGCCGGCCCAGGGGGCTTATAATTCACCCCTCCACTTT.

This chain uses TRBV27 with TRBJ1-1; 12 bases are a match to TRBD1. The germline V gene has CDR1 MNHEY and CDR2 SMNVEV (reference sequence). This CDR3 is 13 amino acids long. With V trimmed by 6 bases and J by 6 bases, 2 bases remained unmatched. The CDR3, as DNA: TGTGCCAGCAGGGGGACAGGGGGCCCTGAAGCTTTCTTT. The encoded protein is CASRGTGGPEAFF.

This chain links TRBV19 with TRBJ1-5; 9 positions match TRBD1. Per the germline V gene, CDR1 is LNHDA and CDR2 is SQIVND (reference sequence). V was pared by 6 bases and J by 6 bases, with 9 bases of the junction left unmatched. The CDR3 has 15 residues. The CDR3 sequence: CASSDTGGARQPQHF. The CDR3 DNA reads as TGTGCCAGTAGCGACACAGGGGGCGCGCGTCAGCCCCAGCATTTT.

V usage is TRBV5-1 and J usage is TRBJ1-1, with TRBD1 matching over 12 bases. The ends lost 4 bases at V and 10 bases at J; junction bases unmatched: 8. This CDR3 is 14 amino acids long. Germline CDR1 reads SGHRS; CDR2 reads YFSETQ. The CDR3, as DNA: TGCGCCAGCAGCCCGGGACAGGGGGCGAGTGTAGCTTTCTTT. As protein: CASSPGQGASVAFF.

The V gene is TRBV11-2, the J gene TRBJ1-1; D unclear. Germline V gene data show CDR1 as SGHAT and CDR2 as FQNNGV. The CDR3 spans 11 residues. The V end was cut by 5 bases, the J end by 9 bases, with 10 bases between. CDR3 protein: CASSPFGQAFF. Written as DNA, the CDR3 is TGTGCCAGCAGCCCCTTCGGTCAAGCTTTCTTT.

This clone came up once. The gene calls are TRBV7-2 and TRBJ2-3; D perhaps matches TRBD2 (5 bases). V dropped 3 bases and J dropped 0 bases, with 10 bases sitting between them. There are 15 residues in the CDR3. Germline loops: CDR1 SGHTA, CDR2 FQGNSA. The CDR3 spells CASSFGGASTDTQYF. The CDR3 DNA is TGTGCCAGCAGCTTCGGAGGAGCGAGCACAGATACGCAGTATTTT.

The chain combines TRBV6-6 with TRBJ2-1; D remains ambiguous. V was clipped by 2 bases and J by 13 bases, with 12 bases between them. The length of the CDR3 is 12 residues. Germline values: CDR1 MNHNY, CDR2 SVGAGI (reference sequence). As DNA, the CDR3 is TGTGCCAGCAGTTACGGTAGCTCGTACCAGTTCTTC. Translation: CASSYGSSYQFF.

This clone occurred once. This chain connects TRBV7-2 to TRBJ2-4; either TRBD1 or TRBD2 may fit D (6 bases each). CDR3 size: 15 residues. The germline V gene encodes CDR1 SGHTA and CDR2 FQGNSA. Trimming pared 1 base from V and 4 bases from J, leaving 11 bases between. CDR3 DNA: TGTGCCAGCAGCTTAGTGGGGGGCCCAAAAAACATTCAGTACTTC. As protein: CASSLVGGPKNIQYF.

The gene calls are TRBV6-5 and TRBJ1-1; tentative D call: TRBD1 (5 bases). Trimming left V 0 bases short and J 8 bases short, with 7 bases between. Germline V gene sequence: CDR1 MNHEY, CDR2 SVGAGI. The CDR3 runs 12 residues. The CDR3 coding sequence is TGTGCCAGCAGTTACTCGAGACAGGAAGCTTTCTTT. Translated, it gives CASSYSRQEAFF.

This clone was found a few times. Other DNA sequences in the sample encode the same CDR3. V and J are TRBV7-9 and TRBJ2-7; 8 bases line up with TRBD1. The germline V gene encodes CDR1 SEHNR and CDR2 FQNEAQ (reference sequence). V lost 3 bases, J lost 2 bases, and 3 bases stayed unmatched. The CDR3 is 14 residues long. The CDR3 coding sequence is TGTGCCAGCAGCTTTGGGACAGGAACCTACGAGCAGTACTTC. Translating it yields CASSFGTGTYEQYF.

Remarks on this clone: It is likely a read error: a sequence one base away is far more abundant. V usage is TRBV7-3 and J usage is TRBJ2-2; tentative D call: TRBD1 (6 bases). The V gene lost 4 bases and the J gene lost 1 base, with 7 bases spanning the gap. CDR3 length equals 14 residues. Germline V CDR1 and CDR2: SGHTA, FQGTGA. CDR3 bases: TGTGCCAGCAGCTCACAGGGGAACACCGGGGAGCTGTTTTTT. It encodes CASSSQGNTGELFF.

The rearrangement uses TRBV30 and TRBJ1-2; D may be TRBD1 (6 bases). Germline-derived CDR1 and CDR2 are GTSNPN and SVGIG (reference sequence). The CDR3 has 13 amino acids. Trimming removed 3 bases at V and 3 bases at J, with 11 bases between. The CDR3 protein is CAWSGGGYYGYTF. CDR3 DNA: TGTGCCTGGAGCGGGGGGGGCTACTATGGCTACACCTTC.

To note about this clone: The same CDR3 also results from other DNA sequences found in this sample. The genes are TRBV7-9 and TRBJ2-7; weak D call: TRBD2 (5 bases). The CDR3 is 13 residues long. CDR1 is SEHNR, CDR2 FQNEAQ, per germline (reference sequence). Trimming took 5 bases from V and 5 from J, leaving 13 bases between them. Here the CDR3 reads CASSPTRGDEQYF. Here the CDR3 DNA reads TGTGCCAGCAGCCCAACTCGGGGTGACGAGCAGTACTTC. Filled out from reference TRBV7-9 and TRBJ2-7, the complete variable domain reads DTGVSQNPRHKITKRGQNVTFRCDPISEHNRLYWYRQTLGQGPEFLTYFQNEAQLEKSRLLSDRFSAERPKGSFSTLEIQRTEQGDSAMYLCASSPTRGDEQYFGPGTRLTVT.